The 11 T cell receptor beta chains presented below share a single source sample, sequenced in a study of Ad26.COV2.S vaccination and SARS-CoV-2 variants. As to treatment: some 19 received Ad26.COV2.S at low or high dose, single or two shots; about 5 received placebo; per-sample allocation not given. Following the first vaccine or placebo injection, samples were taken on day 63. Produced via immunoSEQ multiplex PCR; TCRdb's table is partial and in-frame only. The sample has about 350,000 clones; 85% are singletons. Sample: peripheral blood, taken in a trial of Ad26.COV2.S vaccine versus placebo. Receptors originate from a person between 18 and 60 years old who received the Ad26.COV2.S COVID-19 vaccine or a placebo.

This chain links TRBV30 with TRBJ2-3; D gene uncertain. Between the trimmed V and J ends, which lost 5 bases and 1 base, there was a span of 7 bases. Germline V lookup: CDR1 GTSNPN, CDR2 SVGIG (reference sequence). The CDR3 spans 12 residues. CDR3 DNA sequence: TGTGCCTGGTCCGGAGGCACAGATACGCAGTATTTT. Amino acid sequence: CAWSGGTDTQYF.

In regard to this clone: Other DNA sequences of this sample code for an identical CDR3. The rearrangement joins TRBV2 to TRBJ2-5; D gene ambiguous. From germline, CDR1 is SNHLY and CDR2 FYNNEI. The CDR3 sequence is 11 residues long. Deletions cut 3 bases from V and 5 bases from J, with 4 bases between. The CDR3 is CASSDRETQYF. CDR3 DNA sequence: TGTGCCAGCAGTGATCGGGAGACCCAGTACTTC. Using reference TRBV2 and TRBJ2-5 for the parts outside the CDR3, the full variable domain is EPEVTQTPSHQVTQMGQEVILRCVPISNHLYFYWYRQILGQKVEFLVSFYNNEISEKSEIFDDQFSVERPDGSNFTLKIRSTKLEDSAMYFCASSDRETQYFGPGTRLLVL.

The V call is TRBV10-3, the J call TRBJ2-2, with TRBD2 identical over 8 bases. Germline V gene lookup returns CDR1 ENHRY and CDR2 SYGVKD. J lost 3 bases, V lost 0 bases, and 9 bases had no gene match. The CDR3 consists of 18 residues. CDR3 protein: CAISESAGALTYTGELFF. In DNA form, the CDR3 reads TGTGCCATCAGTGAGTCAGCGGGGGCCCTCACCTACACCGGGGAGCTGTTTTTT.

This chain joins TRBV5-1 and TRBJ2-2, with D maybe TRBD2 (6 bases). V was trimmed by 5 bases and J by 3 bases, leaving 20 bases between them. Germline-derived CDR1 and CDR2 are SGHRS and YFSETQ. CDR3 length: 17 amino acids. The DNA for the CDR3 is TGCGCCAGCAGTTCGCCCTTGGGGGGAGTGTACACCGGGGAGCTGTTTTTT. It encodes CASSSPLGGVYTGELFF.

CDR3 nucleotide sequence: TGTGCCAGCAGTTACTCTCCGGGCTCCTACAATGAGCAGTTCTTC. Its translation is CASSYSPGSYNEQFF. V is TRBV6-5 and J is TRBJ2-1; D remains unclear. The V gene lost 0 bases and the J gene lost 0 bases, with 6 bases spanning the gap. This CDR3 is 15 amino acids long. Germline V gives CDR1 MNHEY, CDR2 SVGAGI.

The gene calls are TRBV28 and TRBJ1-1, with D perhaps matching TRBD1 (6 bases). V lost 3 bases and J lost 2, with 10 bases in between. This CDR3 contains 14 residues. The germline gives CDR1 MDHEN, CDR2 SYDVKM. CDR3 nucleotide sequence: TGTGCCAGCAGTTTTTCAGGGGCAAACACTGAAGCTTTCTTT. Translation gives CASSFSGANTEAFF. Drawing the rest from reference TRBV28 and TRBJ1-1, the complete variable domain is DVKVTQSSRYLVKRTGEKVFLECVQDMDHENMFWYRQDPGLGLRLIYFSYDVKMKEKGDIPEGYSVSREKKERFSLILESASTNQTSMYLCASSFSGANTEAFFGQGTRLTVV.

The chain carries TRBV6-2 or TRBV6-3 and TRBJ2-7; weak D call: TRBD2 (7 bases). Deletions cut 6 bases from V and 5 bases from J, with 20 bases between. This CDR3 contains 15 residues. Germline CDR1 reads MNHEY; CDR2 reads SVGEGT. The CDR3 sequence: CASSLSGGAFHEQYF. CDR3 coding DNA: TGTGCCAGCAGCCTCTCTGGGGGGGCCTTCCACGAGCAGTACTTC.

This chain joins TRBV6-2 or TRBV6-3 and TRBJ1-5; possibly TRBD1 for D (5 bases). The CDR3 runs to 15 residues. The V and J ends lost 1 base and 4 bases respectively, with 11 bases between them. The germline gives CDR1 MNHEY, CDR2 SVGEGT. Written as DNA, the CDR3 is TGTGCCAGCAGTTACTTGCCCGGGGCAAATCAGCCCCAGCATTTT. Protein product: CASSYLPGANQPQHF.

This sequence joins TRBV5-1 and TRBJ2-7; D unclear. Between the trimmed V and J ends, which lost 0 bases and 6 bases, there was a span of 10 bases. The CDR3 runs to 13 residues. CDR1 SGHRS and CDR2 YFSETQ come from the germline V gene. The CDR3 nucleotides are TGCGCCAGCAGCTTGGCAATGGCTGGCGAGCAGTACTTC. Its protein is CASSLAMAGEQYF.

This clone appeared a single time. The genes are TRBV13 and TRBJ2-7; possibly TRBD1 for D (6 bases). V was cut by 6 bases and J by 3 bases, with 15 bases left in between. This CDR3 is 14 amino acids long. Per germline, CDR1 PRHDT and CDR2 FYEKMQ (reference sequence). The DNA of the CDR3 is TGTGCCAGCAGGCCTACGACAGGTTACTACGAGCAGTACTTC. Translated, it gives CASRPTTGYYEQYF.

This clone occurred a few times. The V call is TRBV28, the J call TRBJ2-7; D possibly uses TRBD1 or TRBD2 (5 bases each). V was shortened by 5 bases and J by 0 bases, with 11 bases between the two germline ends. CDR1 is MDHEN and CDR2 is SYDVKM in the germline V gene. This CDR3 has 14 residues. The CDR3 loop is CASSASGTSYEQYF. The CDR3 coding sequence is TGTGCCAGCAGTGCTTCGGGGACCTCCTACGAGCAGTACTTC.